A selection of T cell receptor beta chains follows, all from one sample in a study of response to subunit inactivated influenza vaccine. TCRdb re-derived calls from the RT-PCR reads in MiXCR, one entry per CDR3 protein. This sample has about 190,000 distinct CDR3 sequences; under 15% occur once, and the top ten carry 26%. Sequenced material: CD8+ T cells sorted from PBMCs, taken 4 to 6 days after vaccination. These receptors were taken from a man in his forties or fifties who received an inactivated influenza vaccine. Each CDR3 is given with its conserved first and last residue. A D gene is named only where the DNA matches it firmly. Clone size, where shown, is once, few, many, or a class for clones that have expanded.

J: TRBJ2-1
V: TRBV5-4
size: NA
D: NA
CDR3: CASSPVASGVWYNEQFF
DNA: TGTGCCAGCAGCCCGGTAGCATCGGGAGTGTGGTACAATGAGCAGTTCTTC

J: TRBJ1-1
V: TRBV30
size: few
D: TRBD1
CDR3: CAGDRGTAEAFF
DNA: TGTGCCGGGGACAGGGGTACGGCTGAAGCTTTCTTT

J: TRBJ2-7
V: TRBV10-3
size: many
D: NA
CDR3: CAISEREGERTFPYEQYF
DNA: TGTGCCATCAGTGAGAGGGAGGGGGAGAGGACTTTTCCCTACGAGCAGTACTTC

J: TRBJ1-1
V: TRBV6-5
size: many
D: NA
CDR3: CASSYRTVNTEAFF
DNA: TGTGCCAGCAGTTACCGGACGGTGAACACTGAAGCTTTCTTT

J: TRBJ2-3
V: TRBV11-1
size: many
D: NA
CDR3: CASSSQNRAVGPSMGAQYF
DNA: TGTGCCAGCAGCTCTCAAAACAGGGCCGTGGGACCTTCTATGGGGGCGCAGTATTTT

J: TRBJ1-1
V: TRBV28
size: NA
D: NA
CDR3: CASSLVSANTEAFF
DNA: TGTGCCAGCAGTTTAGTGTCTGCGAACACTGAAGCTTTCTTT

J: TRBJ2-7
V: TRBV29-1
size: NA
D: NA
CDR3: CSVEGVTQAPYEQYF
DNA: TGCAGCGTTGAAGGGGTGACACAGGCACCCTACGAGCAGTACTTC

J: TRBJ2-3
V: TRBV29-1
size: few
D: NA
CDR3: CSVAGDVSTDTQYF
DNA: TGCAGCGTTGCAGGGGACGTATCCACGGATACGCAGTATTTT

J: TRBJ2-3
V: TRBV5-5
size: few
D: TRBD2
CDR3: CASTVERGITDTQYF
DNA: TGTGCCAGCACCGTTGAGCGGGGGATCACAGATACGCAGTATTTT

J: TRBJ2-7
V: TRBV3-1
size: few
D: TRBD2
CDR3: CASSRRLAGGNEQYF
DNA: TGTGCCAGCAGCCGACGACTAGCGGGAGGGAACGAGCAGTACTTC

J: TRBJ2-1
V: TRBV7-9
size: few
D: TRBD2
CDR3: CASSSLSGLAVEQFF
DNA: TGTGCCAGCAGCTCCCTTTCGGGACTAGCGGTGGAGCAGTTCTTC

J: TRBJ1-6
V: TRBV15
size: NA
D: TRBD1
CDR3: CATSRDGTGYNSPLHF
DNA: TGTGCCACCAGCAGAGATGGGACAGGTTATAATTCACCCCTCCACTTT

J: TRBJ1-2
V: TRBV28
size: NA
D: NA
CDR3: CASSLVGSLVLIRSYGYTF
DNA: TGTGCCAGCAGTTTAGTCGGGAGCTTGGTCCTTATTCGTAGCTATGGCTACACCTTC

J: TRBJ2-1
V: TRBV20-1
size: few
D: NA
CDR3: CSAPSGGEQFF
DNA: TGCAGTGCCCCCAGTGGCGGTGAGCAGTTCTTC

J: TRBJ1-5
V: TRBV19
size: few
D: NA
CDR3: CASSIRGDNQPQHF
DNA: TGTGCCAGTAGTATTCGCGGGGACAATCAGCCCCAGCATTTT

J: TRBJ2-7
V: TRBV29-1
size: few
D: NA
CDR3: CSVAGRSGEQYF
DNA: TGCAGCGTTGCGGGACGATCTGGCGAGCAGTACTTC

J: TRBJ2-1
V: TRBV11-2
size: NA
D: TRBD1
CDR3: CASSRNRDRHYNEQFF
DNA: TGTGCCAGCAGCCGGAACAGGGACAGACACTACAATGAGCAGTTCTTC

J: TRBJ2-5
V: TRBV4-1
size: NA
D: NA
CDR3: CASSQEGGLETQYF
DNA: TGCGCCAGCAGCCAAGAGGGGGGGCTGGAGACCCAGTACTTC

J: TRBJ2-1
V: TRBV12-3/TRBV12-4
size: few
D: NA
CDR3: CASSPDRNEQFF
DNA: TGTGCCAGCAGTCCTGACCGCAATGAGCAGTTCTTC

J: TRBJ1-1
V: TRBV12-3/TRBV12-4
size: NA
D: NA
CDR3: CASSFGGWVNTEAFF
DNA: TGTGCCAGCAGTTTCGGGGGCTGGGTGAACACTGAAGCTTTCTTT

J: TRBJ2-1
V: TRBV27
size: many
D: NA
CDR3: CASSLNFKSEQFF
DNA: TGTGCCAGCAGTTTAAACTTTAAGAGTGAGCAGTTCTTC

J: TRBJ2-1
V: TRBV7-9
size: NA
D: NA
CDR3: CASSQITYSYNEQFF
DNA: TGTGCCAGCAGCCAAATCACATACTCCTACAATGAGCAGTTCTTC

J: TRBJ2-7
V: TRBV6-5
size: few
D: NA
CDR3: CASSYKGPSYEQYF
DNA: TGTGCCAGCAGTTACAAGGGGCCCTCCTACGAGCAGTACTTC

J: TRBJ2-7
V: TRBV7-2
size: NA
D: TRBD2
CDR3: CASSLAAGTSYEQYF
DNA: TGTGCCAGCAGCTTAGCAGCGGGGACCTCCTACGAGCAGTACTTC

J: TRBJ2-2
V: TRBV24-1
size: NA
D: TRBD2
CDR3: CATSDTGLAGPVGTGELFF
DNA: TGTGCCACCAGCGATACTGGACTAGCGGGGCCGGTGGGCACCGGGGAGCTGTTTTTT

J: TRBJ2-1
V: TRBV9
size: NA
D: TRBD2
CDR3: CASSIELAGGAYEQFF
DNA: TGTGCCAGCAGCATCGAGCTAGCGGGAGGCGCGTATGAGCAGTTCTTC

J: TRBJ1-1
V: TRBV6-5
size: few
D: NA
CDR3: CASSYSGGTGEAFF
DNA: TGTGCCAGCAGTTACTCTGGGGGAACTGGTGAAGCTTTCTTT

J: TRBJ1-5
V: TRBV12-3/TRBV12-4
size: NA
D: NA
CDR3: CASSSGLSNQPQHF
DNA: TGTGCCAGCAGTTCCGGTTTGAGCAATCAGCCCCAGCATTTT

J: TRBJ1-1
V: TRBV12-3/TRBV12-4
size: few
D: NA
CDR3: CASLQGGTEAFF
DNA: TGTGCCAGCTTACAGGGAGGCACTGAAGCTTTCTTT

J: TRBJ2-7
V: TRBV6-2/TRBV6-3
size: NA
D: NA
CDR3: CASSYPTSGEQYF
DNA: TGTGCCAGCAGTTACCCTACATCCGGCGAGCAGTACTTC

J: TRBJ1-2
V: TRBV29-1
size: NA
D: TRBD1
CDR3: CSVNRGGSYGYTF
DNA: TGCAGCGTCAACAGGGGGGGAAGCTATGGCTACACCTTC

J: TRBJ2-5
V: TRBV12-3/TRBV12-4
size: many
D: TRBD1
CDR3: CASSGGSAGGIQETQYF
DNA: TGTGCCAGCAGTGGGGGTTCAGCAGGGGGCATCCAAGAGACCCAGTACTTC

J: TRBJ1-2
V: TRBV12-3/TRBV12-4
size: NA
D: NA
CDR3: CASSPSGTEPYGYTF
DNA: TGTGCCAGCAGTCCATCTGGGACGGAACCTTATGGCTACACCTTC

J: TRBJ1-1
V: TRBV18
size: few
D: NA
CDR3: CASSPTGPSNTEAFF
DNA: TGTGCCAGCTCACCAACAGGGCCTTCGAACACTGAAGCTTTCTTT

J: TRBJ2-7
V: TRBV7-9
size: few
D: TRBD2
CDR3: CASSDGLAGFVAYEQYF
DNA: TGTGCCAGCAGCGACGGACTAGCGGGATTCGTCGCCTACGAGCAGTACTTC

J: TRBJ1-2
V: TRBV24-1
size: few
D: NA
CDR3: CATSDPRKHNYGYTF
DNA: TGTGCCACCAGTGATCCGAGGAAACATAACTATGGCTACACCTTC

J: TRBJ2-7
V: TRBV28
size: few
D: TRBD1
CDR3: CASSGTGVNYEQYF
DNA: TGTGCCAGCAGTGGGACAGGCGTTAACTACGAGCAGTACTTC

J: TRBJ2-4
V: TRBV11-3
size: NA
D: TRBD2
CDR3: CASSLGGGNIQYF
DNA: TGTGCCAGCAGCTTAGGGGGGGGAAACATTCAGTACTTC

J: TRBJ2-5
V: TRBV20-1
size: NA
D: TRBD1
CDR3: CSARDWQGEETQYF
DNA: TGCAGTGCTAGAGATTGGCAGGGGGAAGAGACCCAGTACTTC

J: TRBJ2-7
V: TRBV4-3
size: few
D: NA
CDR3: CASSQGRGSSYEQYF
DNA: TGCGCCAGCAGCCAAGGCAGGGGAAGCTCCTACGAGCAGTACTTC

J: TRBJ2-7
V: TRBV25-1
size: NA
D: TRBD1
CDR3: CASAPSGQAYEQYF
DNA: TGTGCCAGCGCCCCCTCCGGACAGGCCTACGAGCAGTACTTC

J: TRBJ2-7
V: TRBV12-3/TRBV12-4
size: NA
D: NA
CDR3: CASSLGSTEQYF
DNA: TGTGCCAGCAGTTTAGGGTCAACCGAGCAGTACTTC

J: TRBJ2-7
V: TRBV15
size: NA
D: TRBD1
CDR3: CATSSGPGGKWLEEQYF
DNA: TGTGCCACCAGCAGTGGGCCAGGGGGCAAGTGGTTGGAGGAGCAGTACTTC

J: TRBJ2-3
V: TRBV29-1
size: NA
D: NA
CDR3: CSVDLVRRTDTQYF
DNA: TGCAGCGTTGATCTCGTCAGGAGGACAGATACGCAGTATTTT

J: TRBJ2-5
V: TRBV29-1
size: many
D: NA
CDR3: CSVEWVRGPHQETQYF
DNA: TGCAGCGTTGAATGGGTGCGGGGGCCACACCAAGAGACCCAGTACTTC

J: TRBJ2-1
V: TRBV27
size: NA
D: NA
CDR3: CASSLSPWTRNEQFF
DNA: TGTGCCAGCAGTTTATCGCCGTGGACTCGGAATGAGCAGTTCTTC

J: TRBJ2-7
V: TRBV29-1
size: many
D: NA
CDR3: CSVETEYSYEQYF
DNA: TGCAGCGTTGAGACGGAATACTCCTACGAGCAGTACTTC

J: TRBJ2-3
V: TRBV29-1
size: many
D: TRBD1
CDR3: CSVEIPTGAGTDTQYF
DNA: TGCAGCGTTGAGATCCCGACAGGGGCGGGCACAGATACGCAGTATTTT

J: TRBJ2-5
V: TRBV25-1
size: few
D: NA
CDR3: CASSEGLQTQYF
DNA: TGTGCCAGCAGTGAGGGATTGCAGACCCAGTACTTC

J: TRBJ2-5
V: TRBV9
size: NA
D: NA
CDR3: CASSPGAQETQYF
DNA: TGTGCCAGCAGCCCCGGGGCCCAAGAGACCCAGTACTTC

J: TRBJ2-7
V: TRBV29-1
size: NA
D: NA
CDR3: CSVEDLAAEQYF
DNA: TGCAGCGTTGAAGATCTTGCAGCCGAGCAGTACTTC

J: TRBJ1-2
V: TRBV28
size: NA
D: NA
CDR3: CASVDPPAYGYTF
DNA: TGTGCCAGCGTCGACCCCCCTGCCTATGGCTACACCTTC

J: TRBJ2-5
V: TRBV7-6
size: NA
D: TRBD1
CDR3: CASSLQGWETQYF
DNA: TGTGCCAGCAGCCTACAGGGGTGGGAGACCCAGTACTTC

J: TRBJ1-3
V: TRBV12-3/TRBV12-4
size: few
D: TRBD1
CDR3: CASSPGQGLGNTIYF
DNA: TGTGCCAGCAGTCCCGGACAGGGTCTTGGAAACACCATATATTTT

J: TRBJ1-1
V: TRBV4-1
size: NA
D: NA
CDR3: CASSQDSRAEAFF
DNA: TGCGCCAGCAGCCAAGATAGCAGGGCTGAAGCTTTCTTT

J: TRBJ2-1
V: TRBV7-8
size: many
D: TRBD2
CDR3: CASSLFTSGAYNEQFF
DNA: TGTGCCAGCAGCTTGTTTACTAGCGGAGCCTACAATGAGCAGTTCTTC

J: TRBJ1-1
V: TRBV6-1
size: few
D: NA
CDR3: CASRTGQSTEAFF
DNA: TGTGCCAGCCGGACTGGACAGAGCACTGAAGCTTTCTTT

J: TRBJ2-2
V: TRBV7-2
size: few
D: NA
CDR3: CASSLDAGGGELFF
DNA: TGTGCCAGCAGCTTAGACGCCGGGGGCGGGGAGCTGTTTTTT

J: TRBJ2-2
V: TRBV6-5
size: NA
D: NA
CDR3: CASSYVTDTGELFF
DNA: TGTGCCAGCAGTTATGTGACAGACACCGGGGAGCTGTTTTTT

J: TRBJ2-5
V: TRBV6-2/TRBV6-3
size: many
D: TRBD2
CDR3: CASSPGLADQETQYF
DNA: TGTGCCAGCAGTCCCGGACTAGCGGACCAAGAGACCCAGTACTTC